The text below deals with one TCR beta chain. Its antigen is not identified. Looked up from germline, CDR1 is SGHRS and CDR2 is YFSETQ. Trimming took 2 bases from V and 10 from J, leaving 24 bases between them. This CDR3 has 16 amino acids. This entry belongs to a study of cytomegalovirus exposure and HLA in healthy donors. Study results and caveats: In a later analysis, at a false discovery rate of 0.05, some 15,000 TCR beta sequences were associated with HLA alleles. Among TCR beta chains, those listed as cytomegalovirus-associated numbered roughly 150. Among TCR beta chains of equal frequency, HLA-associated ones were more clonally expanded in a later analysis.

The study ran its PCR with 60 Vbeta and 13 Jbeta primers. Generated by immunoSEQ multiplex PCR, the TCRdb table keeps only in-frame clones and is missing some. The table lists tens of thousands of clones, around 78% of them singletons. The origin of this receptor is a female donor in good health and CMV-seronegative. The sequenced sample was PBMCs. This chain uses TRBV5-1 with TRBJ1-1; D perhaps matches TRBD1 (5 bases). CDR3 loop: CASSLLNDQGGVAAFF. The CDR3 bases are TGCGCCAGCAGCTTATTAAACGACCAGGGAGGTGTGGCAGCTTTCTTT. Full variable domain (outside the CDR3, taken from reference TRBV5-1 and TRBJ1-1): KAGVTQTPRYLIKTRGQQVTLSCSPISGHRSVSWYQQTPGQGLQFLFEYFSETQRNKGNFPGRFSGRQFSNSRSEMNVSTLELGDSALYLCASSLLNDQGGVAAFFGQGTRLTVV.